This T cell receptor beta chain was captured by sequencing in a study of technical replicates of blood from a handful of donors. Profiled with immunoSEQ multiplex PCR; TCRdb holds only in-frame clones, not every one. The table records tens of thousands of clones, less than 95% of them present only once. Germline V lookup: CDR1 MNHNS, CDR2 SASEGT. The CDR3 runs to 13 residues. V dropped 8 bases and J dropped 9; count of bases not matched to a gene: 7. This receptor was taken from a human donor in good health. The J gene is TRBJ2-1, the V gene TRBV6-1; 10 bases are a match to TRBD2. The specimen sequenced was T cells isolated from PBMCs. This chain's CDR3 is CASSSGRVTEQFF. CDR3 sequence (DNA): TGTGCCAGCTCTAGCGGGAGAGTTACTGAGCAGTTCTTC.